One and the same sample provided the 14 T cell receptor beta chains below, sequenced in a study of identical twins. TCRdb recomputed calls from the 5' RACE reads with MiXCR, one row per CDR3 protein. The repertoire holds about 810,000 distinct CDR3 sequences, with roughly an eighth as singletons. The same data also went into a second study, on yellow fever vaccine responses in identical twins.

Sequences were obtained from PBMCs. The receptors were gathered from a woman between 18 and 29 years old in good health.

The chain is built from TRBV27 and TRBJ2-3, with D possibly being TRBD2 (5 bases). The CDR3 contains 13 residues. Germline CDR1 reads MNHEY; CDR2 reads SMNVEV (reference sequence). V dropped 6 bases and J dropped 3 bases, with 10 bases sitting between them. DNA for the CDR3: TGTGCCAGCAGCTATAGGGAGACAGATACGCAGTATTTT. It translates to CASSYRETDTQYF.

The V call is TRBV2, the J call TRBJ2-1, with 7 bases that match TRBD1. From germline, CDR1 is SNHLY and CDR2 FYNNEI. V trimming: 3 bases; J trimming: 3 bases; junction bases outside the gene matches: 11. The CDR3 is made up of 17 amino acids. The CDR3, as DNA: TGTGCCAGCAGTGACTGGGGGTTTACAGGGGACTACAATGAGCAGTTCTTC. It translates to CASSDWGFTGDYNEQFF.

This clonotype was seen only a few times. The genes are TRBV7-9 and TRBJ2-7, with D hard to call. Trimming left V 3 bases short and J 2 bases short, with 5 bases between. Germline values: CDR1 SEHNR, CDR2 FQNEAQ (reference sequence). This CDR3 has 12 residues. The CDR3 protein is CASSFQTYEQYF. CDR3 DNA: TGTGCCAGCAGCTTTCAGACCTACGAGCAGTACTTC. The complete variable domain, with remaining parts taken from reference TRBV7-9 and TRBJ2-7, reads DTGVSQNPRHKITKRGQNVTFRCDPISEHNRLYWYRQTLGQGPEFLTYFQNEAQLEKSRLLSDRFSAERPKGSFSTLEIQRTEQGDSAMYLCASSFQTYEQYFGPGTRLTVT.

The sample holds many counts of this clonotype. The chain is built from TRBV12-3 or TRBV12-4 and TRBJ2-1; a weak D match, TRBD2 (5 bases). There are 15 residues in the CDR3. Deletions cut 7 bases from V and 7 bases from J, with 20 bases between. CDR3 sequence reads: CASTPGFTGNNEQFF. DNA for the CDR3: TGTGCCAGCACCCCCGGTTTCACGGGAAATAATGAGCAGTTCTTC.

This clonotype was recorded a few times. The chain recombines TRBV5-1 with TRBJ1-1; the match to TRBD1 covers 7 bases. J lost 3 bases, V lost 5 bases, and 13 bases had no gene match. This CDR3 has 16 residues. Germline V gene data show CDR1 as SGHRS and CDR2 as YFSETQ. The CDR3 sequence is CASRSRTGAGDTEAFF. CDR3 bases: TGCGCCAGCAGAAGCCGTACAGGGGCAGGGGACACTGAAGCTTTCTTT.

Many counts were recorded for this clonotype. DNA for the CDR3: TGTGCCAGCAGTTTATTCAATGGGAACACCGGGGAGCTGTTTTTT. Translation gives CASSLFNGNTGELFF. The chain recombines TRBV12-3 or TRBV12-4 with TRBJ2-2; no definite D call. The ends were cut back, 2 bases at V and 1 base at J, with 8 bases in the middle. The CDR3 contains 15 residues.

This clonotype was seen a handful of times. This sequence joins TRBV7-9 and TRBJ1-1, with D possibly matching TRBD1 (5 bases). This CDR3 is 14 amino acids long. Germline lookup yields CDR1 SEHNR and CDR2 FQNEAQ (reference sequence). Trimming stripped 5 bases from V and 5 bases from J, with 15 bases between. CDR3 in amino acids: CASSQWGGDTEAFF. CDR3 DNA: TGTGCCAGCAGCCAGTGGGGGGGGGATACTGAAGCTTTCTTT.

V usage is TRBV6-1 and J usage is TRBJ2-2; D call uncertain. The CDR3 is 16 residues long. The V gene's germline CDR1 is MNHNS and CDR2 SASEGT. V lost 3 bases and J lost 1, with 12 bases in between. The CDR3, as DNA: TGTGCCAGCAGTGAGGATAGAATTTTGAACACCGGGGAGCTGTTTTTT. This encodes CASSEDRILNTGELFF.

This clonotype was observed a few times. The V gene is TRBV7-4, the J gene TRBJ2-7; D gene ambiguous. Germline V gene lookup returns CDR1 SGHVT and CDR2 SQSDAQ. The CDR3 spans 13 residues. The V gene lost 3 bases and the J gene lost 5 bases, with 11 bases spanning the gap. CDR3 loop: CASSLVRLDEQYF. The CDR3 DNA reads as TGTGCCAGCAGCTTGGTCAGGCTCGACGAGCAGTACTTC.

At least ten counts were recorded for this clonotype. V gene TRBV28 combines with J gene TRBJ2-2, with TRBD1 identical over 9 bases. From germline, CDR1 is MDHEN and CDR2 SYDVKM. This CDR3 is 14 amino acids long. V shed 6 bases, J shed 3 bases, and the junction held 2 bases outside the gene matches. The CDR3 region has the DNA TGTGCCAGCAGGAGACAGGGGGACACCGGGGAGCTGTTTTTT. This translates into CASRRQGDTGELFF. Combining the CDR3 with reference TRBV28 and TRBJ2-2 gives the whole variable domain DVKVTQSSRYLVKRTGEKVFLECVQDMDHENMFWYRQDPGLGLRLIYFSYDVKMKEKGDIPEGYSVSREKKERFSLILESASTNQTSMYLCASRRQGDTGELFFGEGSRLTVL.

This clonotype was seen a few times. The chain combines TRBV25-1 with TRBJ1-2; 9 bases fit TRBD1. Germline trimming cut 6 bases from V and 5 bases from J; bases unmatched to any gene: 10. Germline values: CDR1 MGHDK, CDR2 SYGVNS. The CDR3 extends over 15 amino acids. The CDR3 coding sequence is TGTGCCAGCAGATCTGAGGGACAGGGAGGGTATGGCTACACCTTC. Amino acids: CASRSEGQGGYGYTF.

This clonotype was picked up many times. A read error may produce the germline difference seen at one junction end. V gene TRBV6-2 or TRBV6-3 combines with J gene TRBJ2-3; 8 nucleotides align to TRBD2. Per the germline V gene, CDR1 is MNHEY and CDR2 is SVGEGT. The CDR3 has 15 amino acids. Here the CDR3 reads CASSSLAGTTDTQYF. CDR3 DNA sequence: TGCGCCAGCAGCTCCTTAGCGGGGACGACAGATACGCAGTATTTT.

This clonotype was found a few times. V is TRBV2 and J is TRBJ2-5, with 7 bases aligning to TRBD1. V shed 6 bases and J 2 bases; nucleotides not matched to a gene: 6. The CDR3 consists of 14 residues. CDR1 and CDR2 (germline): SNHLY, FYNNEI. The CDR3 DNA sequence: TGTGCCAGCAGAGAGGGGACAGCTCAAGAGACCCAGTACTTC. Its translation: CASREGTAQETQYF.

This clonotype came up a few times. V usage is TRBV11-3 and J usage is TRBJ1-5, with TRBD1 matching over 9 bases. The ends lost 11 bases at V and 2 bases at J; junction bases unmatched: 10. The CDR3 is made up of 15 amino acids. In germline, CDR1 is SGHNT, CDR2 YENEEA. CDR3 residues: CAEYPGQGRNQPQHF. Written as DNA, the CDR3 is TGTGCCGAATACCCGGGACAGGGTCGCAATCAGCCCCAGCATTTT.